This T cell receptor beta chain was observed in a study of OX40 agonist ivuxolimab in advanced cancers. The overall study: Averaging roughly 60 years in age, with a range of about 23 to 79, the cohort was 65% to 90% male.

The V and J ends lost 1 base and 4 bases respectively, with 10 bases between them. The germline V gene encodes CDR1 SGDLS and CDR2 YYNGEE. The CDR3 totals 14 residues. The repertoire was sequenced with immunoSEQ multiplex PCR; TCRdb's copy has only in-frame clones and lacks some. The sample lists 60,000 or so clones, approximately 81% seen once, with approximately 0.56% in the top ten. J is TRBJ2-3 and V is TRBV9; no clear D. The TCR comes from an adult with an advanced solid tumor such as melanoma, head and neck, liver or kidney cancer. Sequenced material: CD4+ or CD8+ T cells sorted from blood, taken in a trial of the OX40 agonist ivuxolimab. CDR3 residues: CASSVHPRADTQYF. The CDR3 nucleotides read TGTGCCAGCAGCGTACACCCCCGTGCAGATACGCAGTATTTT.